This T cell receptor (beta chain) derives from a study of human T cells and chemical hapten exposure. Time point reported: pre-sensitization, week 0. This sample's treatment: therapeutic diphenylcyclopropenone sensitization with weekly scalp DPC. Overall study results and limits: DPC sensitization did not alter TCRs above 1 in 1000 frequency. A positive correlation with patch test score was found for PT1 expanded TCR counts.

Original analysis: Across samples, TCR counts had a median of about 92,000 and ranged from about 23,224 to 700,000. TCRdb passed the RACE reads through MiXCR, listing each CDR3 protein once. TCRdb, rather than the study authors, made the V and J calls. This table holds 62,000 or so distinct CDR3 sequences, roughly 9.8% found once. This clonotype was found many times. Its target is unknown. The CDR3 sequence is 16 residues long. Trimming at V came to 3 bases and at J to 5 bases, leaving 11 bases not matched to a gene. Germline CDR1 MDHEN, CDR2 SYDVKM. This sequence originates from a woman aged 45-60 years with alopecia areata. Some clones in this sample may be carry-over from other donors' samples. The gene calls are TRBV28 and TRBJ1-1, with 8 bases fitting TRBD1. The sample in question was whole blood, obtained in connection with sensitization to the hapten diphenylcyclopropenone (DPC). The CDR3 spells CASSFRRQGIGTEAFF. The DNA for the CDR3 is TGTGCCAGCAGTTTTAGGAGACAGGGGATAGGGACTGAAGCTTTCTTT.